The 20 T cell receptor beta chains reported below all come from one sample, sequenced in a study of T-cell reconstitution after alpha-beta-depleted transplantation in children. The library targeted TCRbeta and was prepared with unique molecular identifiers. One entry per CDR3 protein, called by TCRdb with MiXCR from the PCR reads. The sample shows hundreds of thousands of distinct CDR3 sequences, 15% to 20% of them seen only once. Here the sequenced sample was PBMCs, mostly from graft donor cells, taken 360 days after TCRalphabeta/CD19-depleted stem cell transplant. The receptors derive from a male patient younger than 18 who had a stem cell transplant for acute lymphoblastic leukemia, so the T cells may come from the graft donor.

This chain joins TRBV5-1 and TRBJ1-1; 8 nucleotides agree with TRBD1. J gave up 5 bases and V 2 bases, and 11 bases lay outside the gene matches. Germline CDR1 SGHRS, CDR2 YFSETQ. CDR3 length: 16 residues. CDR3 nucleotide sequence: TGCGCCAGCAGCTTAAATGGACAGGGAAGATTTACTGAAGCTTTCTTT. It is translated as CASSLNGQGRFTEAFF.

This clonotype was detected many times. The chain links TRBV12-3 or TRBV12-4 to TRBJ2-1; 14 nucleotides match TRBD2. The CDR3 runs to 15 residues. The V gene end was trimmed by 5 bases and the J gene end by 8 bases; junction bases not matched to a gene: 5. The CDR3 bases are TGTGCCAGCAGTACGGGACTAGCGGGAGCTGATGAGCAGTTCTTC. Amino acids: CASSTGLAGADEQFF.

The table lists this clonotype with a few counts. This chain uses TRBV4-1 with TRBJ2-7; TRBD2 aligns across 9 bases. CDR1 is MGHRA, CDR2 YSYEKL, per germline. V lost 3 bases to trimming and J lost 2 bases; unmatched junction nucleotides: 8. This CDR3 has 16 residues. CDR3 DNA sequence: TGCGCCAGCAGCCATTCTCCGACTAGCGGTGCCTACGAGCAGTACTTC. This encodes CASSHSPTSGAYEQYF.

The V call is TRBV5-1, the J call TRBJ2-2; 9 bases line up with TRBD2. Per the germline V gene, CDR1 is SGHRS and CDR2 is YFSETQ. The CDR3 is made up of 17 amino acids. The junction had 9 bases not matched to a gene; V was cut back by 4 bases and J by 2 bases. The chain's CDR3 is CASSRMTSGDNTGELFF. CDR3 in DNA: TGCGCCAGCAGCCGAATGACTAGCGGAGATAACACCGGGGAGCTGTTTTTT.

This clonotype was observed many times. The CDR3 sequence: CASSYSRVNGYTF. The CDR3 DNA follows: TGTGCCAGCAGTTACTCAAGGGTAAATGGCTACACCTTC. The chain uses TRBV6-5 and TRBJ1-2; D is undetermined. CDR1 and CDR2 from the germline V gene are MNHEY and SVGAGI. V was shortened by 0 bases and J by 6 bases, with 8 bases between the two germline ends. The CDR3 totals 13 residues.

The chain couples TRBV9 to TRBJ1-2, with D perhaps TRBD1 (5 bases). In germline, CDR1 is SGDLS, CDR2 YYNGEE. The V end lost 5 bases, the J end lost 4 bases, and 18 bases lay between the germline ends. This CDR3 is built from 15 residues. The CDR3 reads CASSPRRGEGYGYTF. The CDR3 bases are TGTGCCAGCAGTCCAAGAAGGGGAGAAGGCTATGGCTACACCTTC.

This clonotype was counted a few times. The chain couples TRBV18 to TRBJ1-1, with TRBD1 matching 8 bases. This CDR3 contains 15 residues. Germline CDR1 reads KGHSH; CDR2 reads LQKENI. Trimming removed 10 bases from V and 4 bases from J; junction bases left unmatched: 14. CDR3 sequence reads: CATTTTGGKATEAFF. In nucleotides, the CDR3 is TGTGCCACGACCACCACAGGGGGAAAGGCCACTGAAGCTTTCTTT.

The sample holds a few counts of this clonotype. V usage is TRBV9 and J usage is TRBJ2-3; a weak D match, TRBD2 (5 bases). This CDR3 contains 15 residues. The ends were cut back, 4 bases at V and 2 bases at J, with 14 bases in the middle. CDR1 SGDLS and CDR2 YYNGEE come from the germline V gene. The CDR3 bases are TGTGCCAGCAGCCCGCGCGGGTCCTACACAGATACGCAGTATTTT. Protein sequence: CASSPRGSYTDTQYF.

The CDR3 region has the DNA TGTGCCAGCAGCTACACGGGACTTCGCACAGATACGCAGTATTTT. It encodes CASSYTGLRTDTQYF. This sequence joins TRBV7-8 and TRBJ2-3; the D gene is possibly TRBD2 (6 bases). Looked up from germline, CDR1 is SGHVS and CDR2 is FQNEAQ. The CDR3 loop spans 15 amino acids. Trimming left V 4 bases short and J 1 base short, with 12 bases between.

This clonotype came up a few times. The chain employs TRBV7-3 and TRBJ2-1; TRBD1 is a possible D gene (5 bases). Trimming stripped 2 bases from V and 8 bases from J, with 10 bases between. Germline values: CDR1 SGHTA, CDR2 FQGTGA. The CDR3 spans 13 residues. In nucleotides, the CDR3 is TGTGCCAGCAGCTTATCCCAGGGTGATGAGCAGTTCTTC. Translating it yields CASSLSQGDEQFF.

This clonotype was found a few times. The chain combines TRBV12-3 or TRBV12-4 with TRBJ1-1; D call uncertain. Trimming shortened V by 2 bases and J by 0 bases, and 7 bases separated the two germline ends. The CDR3 is made up of 14 amino acids. The CDR3 protein is CASSLIDMNTEAFF. The CDR3 DNA sequence: TGTGCCAGCAGTTTAATCGACATGAACACTGAAGCTTTCTTT.

This clonotype was seen more than once but under ten times. The V gene is TRBV12-3 or TRBV12-4, the J gene TRBJ2-1; 9 bases are a match to TRBD2. This CDR3 has 14 amino acids. V dropped 7 bases and J dropped 7; count of bases not matched to a gene: 8. CDR3 in amino acids: CASNIAGAPNEQFF. The CDR3, as DNA: TGTGCCAGCAACATAGCGGGAGCCCCTAATGAGCAGTTCTTC.

The chain joins TRBV21-1 to TRBJ1-2. TRBV21-1 is an annotated pseudogene. The CDR3 totals 12 residues. The CDR3 nucleotides read TGTGCCAGCAGGTCAGCTAACTATGGCTACACCTTC. This translates into CASRSANYGYTF.

This rearrangement joins TRBV18 to TRBJ2-5, with TRBD1 matching over 7 bases. Per germline, CDR1 KGHSH and CDR2 LQKENI. V lost 7 bases to trimming and J lost 3 bases; unmatched junction nucleotides: 2. The CDR3 has 12 amino acids. The CDR3: CASCTGEETQYF. The CDR3 nucleotides are TGTGCCAGCTGCACAGGGGAAGAGACCCAGTACTTC.

This clonotype was seen more than once but under ten times. This sequence joins TRBV25-1 and TRBJ2-1; 12 bases line up with TRBD2. The CDR3 sequence is 17 residues long. V trimming: 3 bases; J trimming: 6 bases; junction bases outside the gene matches: 9. CDR1 and CDR2 from the germline V gene are MGHDK and SYGVNS. CDR3 loop: CASSDSGTSGWSNEQFF. The CDR3, as DNA: TGTGCCAGCAGTGATTCCGGGACTAGCGGGTGGAGCAATGAGCAGTTCTTC.

The CDR3 here is CSVEDTANRAGEQYF. CDR3 DNA sequence: TGCAGCGTTGAAGATACGGCGAACAGGGCGGGGGAGCAGTACTTC. This sequence joins TRBV29-1 and TRBJ2-7, with D perhaps assigned TRBD1 or TRBD2 (6 bases each). Germline V gives CDR1 SQVTM, CDR2 ANQGSEA. Deletions cut 0 bases from V and 7 bases from J, with 19 bases between. This CDR3 contains 15 residues.

This clonotype was counted only a few times. V usage is TRBV15 and J usage is TRBJ2-3; the D is unclear. The V gene lost 0 bases and the J gene lost 4 bases, with 11 bases spanning the gap. The CDR3 totals 15 residues. The V gene's germline CDR1 is LNHNV and CDR2 YYDKDF (reference sequence). The CDR3 sequence: CATSRERPWADTQYF. Here the CDR3 DNA reads TGTGCCACCAGCAGAGAAAGGCCCTGGGCAGATACGCAGTATTTT.

The rearrangement links TRBV5-1 to TRBJ2-1; D unresolved. In germline, CDR1 is SGHRS, CDR2 YFSETQ. The CDR3 runs 15 residues. The ends were cut back, 5 bases at V and 0 bases at J, with 12 bases in the middle. In nucleotides, the CDR3 is TGCGCCAGCAGTTCGACTGTGGTCTCCTACAATGAGCAGTTCTTC. It translates to CASSSTVVSYNEQFF.

The chain is built from TRBV11-3 and TRBJ2-7, with a possible D match to TRBD1 (6 bases). The V gene lost 4 bases and the J gene lost 2 bases, with 24 bases spanning the gap. The germline V gene has CDR1 SGHNT and CDR2 YENEEA. The CDR3 runs to 18 residues. The CDR3, as DNA: TGTGCCAGCAGCTCGATCCTGACACTCCGGACAGCAGCCTACGAGCAGTACTTC. It is translated as CASSSILTLRTAAYEQYF.

In this sample, this clonotype turned up many times. The chain employs TRBV18 and TRBJ2-3, with 7 bases identical to TRBD1. J was trimmed by 4 bases and V by 2 bases; bases with no gene match: 9. The CDR3 covers 16 residues. Germline lookup yields CDR1 KGHSH and CDR2 LQKENI. Here the CDR3 DNA reads TGTGCCAGCTCACCATACGCGACAGGGTCACCAGATACGCAGTATTTT. This sequence encodes CASSPYATGSPDTQYF.